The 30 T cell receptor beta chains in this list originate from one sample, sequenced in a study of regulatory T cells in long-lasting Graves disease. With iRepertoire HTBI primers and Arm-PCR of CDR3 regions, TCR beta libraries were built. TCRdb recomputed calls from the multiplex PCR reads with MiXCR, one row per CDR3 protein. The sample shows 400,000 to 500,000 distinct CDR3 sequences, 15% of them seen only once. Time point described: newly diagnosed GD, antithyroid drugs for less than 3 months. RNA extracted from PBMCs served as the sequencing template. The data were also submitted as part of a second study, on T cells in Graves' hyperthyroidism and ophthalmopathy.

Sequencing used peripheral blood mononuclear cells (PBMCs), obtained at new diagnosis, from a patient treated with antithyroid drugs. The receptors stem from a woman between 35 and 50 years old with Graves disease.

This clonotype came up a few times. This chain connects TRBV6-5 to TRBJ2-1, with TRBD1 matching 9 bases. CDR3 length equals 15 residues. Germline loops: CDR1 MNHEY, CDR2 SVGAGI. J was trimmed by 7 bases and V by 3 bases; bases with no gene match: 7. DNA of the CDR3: TGTGCCAGCAGTTATCTTGGACAGGGGTTGAATGAGCAGTTCTTC. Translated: CASSYLGQGLNEQFF.

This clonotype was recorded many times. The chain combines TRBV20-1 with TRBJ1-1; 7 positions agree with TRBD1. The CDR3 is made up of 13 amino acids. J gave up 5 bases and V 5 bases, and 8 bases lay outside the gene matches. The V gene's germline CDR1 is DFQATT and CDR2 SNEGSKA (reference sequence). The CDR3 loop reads CSAGYRGRTEAFF. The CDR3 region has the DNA TGCAGTGCTGGCTACAGGGGTAGGACTGAAGCTTTCTTT.

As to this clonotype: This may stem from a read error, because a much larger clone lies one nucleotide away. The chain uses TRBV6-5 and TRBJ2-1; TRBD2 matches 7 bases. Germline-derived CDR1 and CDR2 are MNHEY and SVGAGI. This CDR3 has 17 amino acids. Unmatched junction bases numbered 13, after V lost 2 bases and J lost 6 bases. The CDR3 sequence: CASSYTTSLGYSNEQFF. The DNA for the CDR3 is TGTGCCAGCAGTTACACGACTAGCCTTGGATACAGCAATGAGCAGTTCTTC.

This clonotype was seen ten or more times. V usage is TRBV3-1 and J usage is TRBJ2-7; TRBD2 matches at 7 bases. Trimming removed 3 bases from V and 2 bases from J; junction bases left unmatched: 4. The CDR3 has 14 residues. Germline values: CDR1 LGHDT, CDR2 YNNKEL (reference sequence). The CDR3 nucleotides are TGTGCCAGCAGCCACGGCGGGAGTGCCTACGAGCAGTACTTC. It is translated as CASSHGGSAYEQYF.

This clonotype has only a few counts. For the CDR3, the DNA is TGTGCCAGCAGCCAAGACGGTGAAACTAATGAAAAACTGTTTTTT. It codes for CASSQDGETNEKLFF. The chain links TRBV3-1 to TRBJ1-4; D is unclear. Trimming took off 0 bases at V and 1 base at J, with 6 bases between the two ends. In germline, CDR1 is LGHDT, CDR2 YNNKEL (reference sequence). CDR3 size: 15 residues.

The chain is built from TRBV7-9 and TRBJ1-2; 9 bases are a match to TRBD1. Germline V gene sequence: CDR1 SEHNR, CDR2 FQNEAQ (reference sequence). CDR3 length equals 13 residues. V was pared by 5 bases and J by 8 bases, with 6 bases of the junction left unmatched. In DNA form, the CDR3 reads TGTGCCAGCAGCCAGGGACAGGGCCGGGGCTACACCTTC. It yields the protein CASSQGQGRGYTF.

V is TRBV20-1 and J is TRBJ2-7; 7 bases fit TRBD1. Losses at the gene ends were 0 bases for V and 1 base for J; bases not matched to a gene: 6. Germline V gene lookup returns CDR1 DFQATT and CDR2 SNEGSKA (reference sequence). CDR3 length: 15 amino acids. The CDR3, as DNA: TGCAGTGCTAGAGATCCTGCAGGGGGATCCTACGAGCAGTACTTC. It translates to CSARDPAGGSYEQYF.

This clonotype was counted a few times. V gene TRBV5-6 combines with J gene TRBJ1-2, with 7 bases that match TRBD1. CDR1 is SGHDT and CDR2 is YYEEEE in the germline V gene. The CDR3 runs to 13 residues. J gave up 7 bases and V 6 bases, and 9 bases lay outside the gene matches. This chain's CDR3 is CASTAGTAGGYTF. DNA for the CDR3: TGTGCCAGCACCGCCGGGACAGCAGGTGGCTACACCTTC.

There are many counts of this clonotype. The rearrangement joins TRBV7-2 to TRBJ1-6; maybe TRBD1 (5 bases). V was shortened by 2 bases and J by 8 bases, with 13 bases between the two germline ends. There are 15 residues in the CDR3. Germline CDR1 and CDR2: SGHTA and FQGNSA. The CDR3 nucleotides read TGTGCCAGCAGCTTACAGGGCCCCCAGGATTCACCCCTCCACTTT. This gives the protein CASSLQGPQDSPLHF.

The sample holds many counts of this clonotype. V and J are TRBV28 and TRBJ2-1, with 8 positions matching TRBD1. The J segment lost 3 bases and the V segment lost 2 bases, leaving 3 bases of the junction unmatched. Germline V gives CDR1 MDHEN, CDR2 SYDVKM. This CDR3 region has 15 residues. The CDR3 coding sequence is TGTGCCAGCAGTTTACAGGGGGCCAACTACAATGAGCAGTTCTTC. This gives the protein CASSLQGANYNEQFF.

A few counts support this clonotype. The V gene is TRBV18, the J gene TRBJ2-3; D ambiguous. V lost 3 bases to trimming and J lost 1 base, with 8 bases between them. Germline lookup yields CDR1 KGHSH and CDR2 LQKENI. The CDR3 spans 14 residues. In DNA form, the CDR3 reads TGTGCCAGCTCACCTTCATACGGCACAGATACGCAGTATTTT. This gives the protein CASSPSYGTDTQYF. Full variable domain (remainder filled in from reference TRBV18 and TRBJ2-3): NAGVMQNPRHLVRRRGQEARLRCSPMKGHSHVYWYRQLPEEGLKFMVYLQKENIIDESGMPKERFSAEFPKEGPSILRIQQVVRGDSAAYFCASSPSYGTDTQYFGPGTRLTVL.

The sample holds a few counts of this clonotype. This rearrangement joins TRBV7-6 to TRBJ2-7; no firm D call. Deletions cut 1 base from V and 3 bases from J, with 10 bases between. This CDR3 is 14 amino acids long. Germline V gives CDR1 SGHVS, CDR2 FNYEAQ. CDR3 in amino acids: CASSLGVVGYEQYF. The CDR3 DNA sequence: TGTGCCAGCAGCTTAGGGGTTGTAGGCTACGAGCAGTACTTC.

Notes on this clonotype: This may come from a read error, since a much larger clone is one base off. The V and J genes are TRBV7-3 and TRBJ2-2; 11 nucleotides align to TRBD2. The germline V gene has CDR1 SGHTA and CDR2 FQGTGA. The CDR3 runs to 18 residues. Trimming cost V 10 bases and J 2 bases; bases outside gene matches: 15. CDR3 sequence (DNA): TGTGCCAACACCCTTGGTGGGCTAGCGGGAGGCAACACCGGGGAGCTGTTTTTT. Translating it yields CANTLGGLAGGNTGELFF. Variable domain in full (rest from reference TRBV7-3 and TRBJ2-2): GAGVSQTPSNKVTEKGKYVELRCDPISGHTALYWYRQSLGQGPEFLIYFQGTGAADDSGLPNDRFFAVRPEGSVSTLKIQRTERGDSAVYLCANTLGGLAGGNTGELFFGEGSRLTVL.

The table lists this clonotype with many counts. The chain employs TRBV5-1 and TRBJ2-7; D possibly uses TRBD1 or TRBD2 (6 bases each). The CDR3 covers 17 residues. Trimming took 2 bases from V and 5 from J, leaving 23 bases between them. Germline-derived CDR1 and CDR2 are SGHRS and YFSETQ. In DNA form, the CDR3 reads TGCGCCAGCAGCTTCTTCCGAAGACAGGAGGGGTCCCACGAGCAGTACTTC. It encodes CASSFFRRQEGSHEQYF.

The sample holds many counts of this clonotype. The CDR3 DNA is TGTGCCAGTAGTCCTCGGAGGACCACGGTAAACACTGAAGCTTTCTTT. Translation gives CASSPRRTTVNTEAFF. The chain joins TRBV19 to TRBJ1-1; D not certain. CDR1 is LNHDA, CDR2 SQIVND, per germline (reference sequence). V gave up 5 bases and J gave up 2 bases, with 18 bases separating them. The CDR3 has 16 residues.

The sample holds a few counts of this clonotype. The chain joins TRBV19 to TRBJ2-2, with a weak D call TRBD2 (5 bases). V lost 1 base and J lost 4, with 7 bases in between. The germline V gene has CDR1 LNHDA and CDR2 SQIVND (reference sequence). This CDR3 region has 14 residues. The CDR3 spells CASSIASFTGELFF. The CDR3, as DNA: TGTGCCAGTAGTATAGCTAGCTTCACCGGGGAGCTGTTTTTT.

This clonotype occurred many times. CDR3 nucleotide sequence: TGTGCCAGCAGCTTGCGTATGAACACTGAAGCTTTCTTT. Amino acid sequence: CASSLRMNTEAFF. The chain joins TRBV11-3 to TRBJ1-1, with D hard to call. The V and J ends lost 3 bases and 0 bases respectively, with 5 bases between them. The CDR3 is 13 amino acids. Per germline, CDR1 SGHNT and CDR2 YENEEA.

The CDR3 DNA reads as TGTGCCAGCAGCCCACACCATTACGAGCAGTACTTC. Translation: CASSPHHYEQYF. V gene TRBV12-3 or TRBV12-4 combines with J gene TRBJ2-7, with unresolved D. V was shortened by 6 bases and J by 4 bases, with 10 bases between the two germline ends. The CDR3 contains 12 residues.

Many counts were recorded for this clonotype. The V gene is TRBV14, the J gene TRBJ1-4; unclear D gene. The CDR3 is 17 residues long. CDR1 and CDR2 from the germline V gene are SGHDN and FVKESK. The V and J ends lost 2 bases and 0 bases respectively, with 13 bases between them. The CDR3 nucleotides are TGTGCCAGCAGCCAACACAATAACAGAGCAACTAATGAAAAACTGTTTTTT. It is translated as CASSQHNNRATNEKLFF.

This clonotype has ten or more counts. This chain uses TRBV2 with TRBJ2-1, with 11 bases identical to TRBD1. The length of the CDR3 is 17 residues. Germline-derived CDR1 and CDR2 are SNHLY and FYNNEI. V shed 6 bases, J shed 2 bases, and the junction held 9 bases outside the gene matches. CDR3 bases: TGTGCCAGCAGGAAAGGACAGGGGGCTCCCGCCTACAATGAGCAGTTCTTC. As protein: CASRKGQGAPAYNEQFF.

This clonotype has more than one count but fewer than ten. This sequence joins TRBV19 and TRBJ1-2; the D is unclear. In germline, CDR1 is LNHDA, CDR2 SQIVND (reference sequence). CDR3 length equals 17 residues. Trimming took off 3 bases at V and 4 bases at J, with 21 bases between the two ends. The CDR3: CASSIRTSLKGGYGYTF. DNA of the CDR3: TGTGCCAGTAGTATCAGGACCAGCCTGAAGGGAGGCTATGGCTACACCTTC.

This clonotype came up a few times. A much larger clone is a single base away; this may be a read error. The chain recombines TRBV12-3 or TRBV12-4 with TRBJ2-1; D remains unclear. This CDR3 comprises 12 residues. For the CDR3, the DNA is TGTGCCAGCATGGGTAGAACGAATGGGCAGTTCTTC. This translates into CASMGRTNGQFF.

The CDR3 DNA sequence: TGTGCCAGCAGCTTGTGGACAGGGTCAATTCCCAAAAACATTCAGTACTTC. As protein: CASSLWTGSIPKNIQYF. The gene calls are TRBV5-6 and TRBJ2-4; 8 positions match TRBD1. The germline gives CDR1 SGHDT, CDR2 YYEEEE. The V and J ends lost 1 base and 2 bases, in that order; junction bases with no gene match: 8. CDR3 size: 17 residues.

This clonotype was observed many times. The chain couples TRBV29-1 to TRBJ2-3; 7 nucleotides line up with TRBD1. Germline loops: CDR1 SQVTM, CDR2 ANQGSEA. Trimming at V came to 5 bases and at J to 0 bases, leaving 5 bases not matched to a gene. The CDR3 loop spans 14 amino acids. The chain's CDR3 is CSVRPGQSTDTQYF. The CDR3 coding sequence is TGCAGCGTTCGACCGGGACAGAGCACAGATACGCAGTATTTT.

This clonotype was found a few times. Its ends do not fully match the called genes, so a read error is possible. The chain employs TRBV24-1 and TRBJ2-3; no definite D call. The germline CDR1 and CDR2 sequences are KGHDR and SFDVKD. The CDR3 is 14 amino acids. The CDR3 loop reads CATGDSTSTDTQYF. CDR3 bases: TGTGCCACCGGTGATTCAACTAGCACAGATACGCAGTATTTT.

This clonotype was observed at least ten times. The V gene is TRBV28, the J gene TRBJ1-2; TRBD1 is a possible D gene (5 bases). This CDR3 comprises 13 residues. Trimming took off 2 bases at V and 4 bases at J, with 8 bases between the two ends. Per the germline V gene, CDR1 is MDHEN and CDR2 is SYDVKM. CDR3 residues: CASSLIGVYGYTF. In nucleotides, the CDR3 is TGTGCCAGCAGTTTAATAGGGGTCTATGGCTACACCTTC.

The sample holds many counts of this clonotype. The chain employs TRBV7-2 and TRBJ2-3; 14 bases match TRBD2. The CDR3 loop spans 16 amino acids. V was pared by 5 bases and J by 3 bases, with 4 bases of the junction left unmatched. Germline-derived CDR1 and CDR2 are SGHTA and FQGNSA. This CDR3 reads CASSDRLAGGTDTQYF. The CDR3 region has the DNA TGTGCCAGCAGCGATCGACTAGCGGGAGGGACAGATACGCAGTATTTT.

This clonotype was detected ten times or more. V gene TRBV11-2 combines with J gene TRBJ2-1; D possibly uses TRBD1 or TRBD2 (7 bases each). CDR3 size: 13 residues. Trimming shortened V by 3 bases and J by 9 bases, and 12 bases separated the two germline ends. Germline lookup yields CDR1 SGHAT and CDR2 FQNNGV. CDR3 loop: CASSFTRGGEQFF. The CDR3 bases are TGTGCCAGCAGCTTTACCAGGGGGGGTGAGCAGTTCTTC.

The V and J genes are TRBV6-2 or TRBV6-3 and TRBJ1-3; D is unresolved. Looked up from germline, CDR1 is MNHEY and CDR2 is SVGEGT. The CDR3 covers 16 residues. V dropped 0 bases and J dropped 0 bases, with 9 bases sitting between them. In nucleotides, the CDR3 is TGTGCCAGCAGTTACTCGTATGTCAGCTCTGGAAACACCATATATTTT. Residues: CASSYSYVSSGNTIYF.

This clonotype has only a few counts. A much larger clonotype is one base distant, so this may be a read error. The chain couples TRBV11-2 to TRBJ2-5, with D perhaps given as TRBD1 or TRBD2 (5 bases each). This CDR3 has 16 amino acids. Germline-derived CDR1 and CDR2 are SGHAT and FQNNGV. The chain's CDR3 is CANSLGGGADGETQYF. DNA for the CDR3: TGTGCCAACAGCTTAGGTGGGGGAGCTGACGGAGAGACCCAGTACTTC.